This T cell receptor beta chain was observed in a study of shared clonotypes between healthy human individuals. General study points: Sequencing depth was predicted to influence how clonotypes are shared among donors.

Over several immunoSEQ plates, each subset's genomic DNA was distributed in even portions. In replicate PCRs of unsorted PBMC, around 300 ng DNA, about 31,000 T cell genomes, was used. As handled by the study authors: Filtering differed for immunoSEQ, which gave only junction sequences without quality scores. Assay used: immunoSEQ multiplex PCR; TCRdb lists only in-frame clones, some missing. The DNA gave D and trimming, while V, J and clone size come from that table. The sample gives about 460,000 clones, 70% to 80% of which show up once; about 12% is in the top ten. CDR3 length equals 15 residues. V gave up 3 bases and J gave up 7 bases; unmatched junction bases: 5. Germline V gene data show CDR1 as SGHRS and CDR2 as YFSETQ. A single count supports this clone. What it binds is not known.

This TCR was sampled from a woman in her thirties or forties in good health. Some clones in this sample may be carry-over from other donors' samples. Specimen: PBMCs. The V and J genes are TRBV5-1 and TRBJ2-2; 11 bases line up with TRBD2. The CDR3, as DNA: TGCGCCAGCAGCTCGACTAGCGGGAACGTCGGGGAGCTGTTTTTT. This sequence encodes CASSSTSGNVGELFF.